This entry features one TCR beta chain sequence. These data originate in a study of response to subunit inactivated influenza vaccine. Germline CDR1 reads DFQATT; CDR2 reads SNEGSKA (reference sequence). V shed 5 bases and J 2 bases; nucleotides not matched to a gene: 4. This CDR3 has 14 amino acids. TCRdb reprocessed the RT-PCR reads via MiXCR and lists one record per CDR3 protein. The sample has 500,000 to 600,000 distinct CDR3 sequences, approximately 12% seen once. Sequencing was performed on PBMCs from blood, taken on the day of vaccination. The receptor comes from a man in his fifties or sixties who received an inactivated influenza vaccine. V is TRBV20-1 and J is TRBJ2-5; 11 nucleotides line up with TRBD2. The CDR3 loop reads CSAAVAGGQETQYF. The CDR3, as DNA: TGCAGTGCTGCCGTAGCGGGAGGGCAAGAGACCCAGTACTTC.